This T cell receptor (beta chain) emerged from a study of coeliac disease (dated by TCRdb to 2022 to 2024). About the investigation overall: Each coeliac patient fell into one of three classes: newly diagnosed active disease, refractory coeliac disease type I, or disease kept under control by a gluten-free diet. Because high-resolution HLA typing was not available, biased TRBV7-2 usage was queried as a proof of principle. Small intestinal lymphocyte fractions from coeliac and non-coeliac patients were analysed in the study using next-generation sequencing of rearranged TRB and TRG CDR3 regions. The study was aimed at characterising TR repertoires of small intestinal T cells in active, refractory type I and gluten-free-diet-treated coeliac disease. A total of 30 or so patients took part in the full study: roughly 22 had serologically confirmed coeliac disease and 8 were controls with non-small intestinal disorders. TRB sequencing was successfully performed on samples from around 30 subjects, among which 20 to 25 paired bulk unsorted intraepithelial and lamina propria cell samples were included.

Study-wide conclusions, independent of this receptor: TRB and TRG repertoires of active coeliac intraepithelial and lamina propria samples showed lower clonality than controls, suggesting recruitment of diverse T cells. The authors considered the approach unsuitable for unbiased detection of gliadin-specific T cells, which are scarce and rarely shared between patients. Published gliadin-specific TRB sequences were found in about 50% of the 18 coeliac lamina propria samples but in only 1 of 6 controls. The separation of intraepithelial from lamina propria cells did not yield high-purity fractions, so cross-contamination between compartments was possible. TRB repertoires were found to be largely private, with most amino acid sequences unique to one sample, and no significant difference in V-gene usage was found between disease groups.

The library came from the immunoSEQ multiplex PCR assay. The TR loci were subjected to amplification by multiplexed PCR, for which V gene segments served as targets of the forward primers and J gene segments as targets of the reverse primers. The amplified CDR3 regions were sequenced using the Illumina HiSeq System. The original methods were these. A nearest-neighbour algorithm merged closely related reads to remove PCR and sequencing errors and collapse data into unique sequences. Repertoires were summarised in terms of clonality and T cell density, with T cell density defined as TR molecules per amount of genomic DNA input. Public TRs were defined as CDR3 amino acid sequences in at least 80% of unsorted samples, then tested for differential abundance between coeliac and control samples. Every lamina propria sample was searched for matches to a list of fewer than 250 published gliadin-specific TRB sequences. Kruskal-Wallis tests followed by Dunn post-tests were used to test for differences in clonality and density between disease groups. TCRdb provides this immuneACCESS table in a form limited to in-frame rearrangements. Some clones are lacking; in checked studies, under half of them reflect an unresolved V gene, and why the rest are absent is not known. V, J and clone size are taken as reported in that table, and D and trimming were inferred from the DNA itself. Across this sample there are roughly 5,100 clones, with 69% seen only once. The ten biggest clones cover more than 11% of the sample.

By share, this clone ranks as large (0.1 to 1%). Its antigen remains unidentified. Within one base of it there is no much larger clone, and no base qualities were kept. CDR1 PRHDT and CDR2 FYEKMQ were looked up in the germline V gene (reference sequence). There are 16 amino acids in the CDR3, from cysteine to phenylalanine inclusive. The entry retains the CDR3 DNA only, 48 bases that are in frame from base 1. Germline trimming amounts to 4 bases on V and 6 bases on J, with 9 as the count of junction bases outside the gene matches. Cells were frozen in liquid nitrogen in DMSO/FBS as aliquots of 400,000 to 550,000 cells, with a single aliquot from each fraction going to sequencing. All 30 or so patients in the study underwent endoscopy and small intestinal biopsy. Once intraepithelial cells had been isolated, the leftover biopsy tissue was digested with collagenase to release lamina propria cells. Genomic DNA was extracted from frozen unsorted cell fractions using the Qiagen DNeasy blood extraction kit.

This receptor was identified in a woman aged 40 to 50. The sample taken for sequencing was lymphocytes from the gut lamina propria. The cell subset or site label of this sample denotes: lamina propria cell (LPC) fraction of small intestinal biopsy. The chain joins TRBV13 to TRBJ2-1, with 10 bases in between that match TRBD2. The nucleotides are TGTGCCAGCAGCTCCGCCCTCGAGCGGGAGGGCAATGAGCAGTTCTTC. This encodes CASSSALEREGNEQFF.